A selection of T cell receptor beta chains follows, all from one sample in a study of siplizumab effects on memory and regulatory T cells. TCRdb keeps only in-frame clones here, not all; method: immunoSEQ multiplex PCR. The data contain 95,000 to 130,000 clones, less than 95% of them singletons. Sequencing used non-Treg CD4+ T cells sorted from blood. These receptors came from a human donor in good health. Each CDR3 is given with its conserved first and last residue. The order of the fields is CDR3 DNA, CDR3 protein, J gene, V gene, CDR3 length, clone size, D gene. The D gene is left open where the match is weak. Clone size appears in some rows only: once, few, many, or a class for an expanded clone.

DNA: TGTGCCAGCAGCCATGGACAGGGAGGATTTGTGGCAAATGAGCAGTTCTTC; CDR3: CASSHGQGGFVANEQFF; J: TRBJ2-1; V: TRBV7-3; length: 17; size: -; D: TRBD1
DNA: TGTGCCAGCAGCTTATCGGGGGTGGGCACAGATACGCAGTATTTT; CDR3: CASSLSGVGTDTQYF; J: TRBJ2-3; V: TRBV7-2; length: 15; size: -; D: -
DNA: TGTGCCAGTAGTGACTTCAAAGGTGGCTACACCTTC; CDR3: CASSDFKGGYTF; J: TRBJ1-2; V: TRBV19; length: 12; size: -; D: -
DNA: TGTGCCAGCAGCGGAACAGGGGCGAAACTGTTTTTT; CDR3: CASSGTGAKLFF; J: TRBJ1-4; V: TRBV9; length: 12; size: -; D: TRBD1
DNA: TGCGCCAGCAGCCTAGGACAGTCGGGGGCCAACGTCCTGACTTTC; CDR3: CASSLGQSGANVLTF; J: TRBJ2-6; V: TRBV5-1; length: 15; size: -; D: -
DNA: TGTGCCAGCAGCCAACCGGGACAGGGTAACTATGGCTACACCTTC; CDR3: CASSQPGQGNYGYTF; J: TRBJ1-2; V: TRBV4-2; length: 15; size: -; D: TRBD1
DNA: TGTGCCAGCAGCTTTGCGGGGTCCTACAGCGGAGAGACCCAGTACTTC; CDR3: CASSFAGSYSGETQYF; J: TRBJ2-5; V: TRBV7-3; length: 16; size: -; D: -
DNA: TGTGCCAGCAGCCCCCACAGGGGAGGGGGTGAAGAGACCCAGTACTTC; CDR3: CASSPHRGGGEETQYF; J: TRBJ2-5; V: TRBV7-9; length: 16; size: once; D: -
DNA: TGTGCCAGCAGTGAATGGGGGGGCATGAACACTGAAGCTTTCTTT; CDR3: CASSEWGGMNTEAFF; J: TRBJ1-1; V: TRBV25-1; length: 15; size: -; D: -
DNA: TGCGCCAGCAGCTTGCTTTCGGGGCTTATCGACGAGCAGTACTTC; CDR3: CASSLLSGLIDEQYF; J: TRBJ2-7; V: TRBV5-1; length: 15; size: once; D: -
DNA: TGTGCCAGCAGCCCGATACTCGAAGCTTTCTTT; CDR3: CASSPILEAFF; J: TRBJ1-1; V: TRBV7-9; length: 11; size: once; D: -
DNA: TGCGCCAGCAGTGATGGGGCGCACGGCTACACCTTC; CDR3: CASSDGAHGYTF; J: TRBJ1-2; V: TRBV10-2; length: 12; size: -; D: -
DNA: TGTGCCAGCAGCAACTCCCCCCGGGACAGGGTGTTCTTC; CDR3: CASSNSPRDRVFF; J: TRBJ2-1; V: TRBV6-6; length: 13; size: once; D: TRBD1
DNA: TGTGCCAGCCGGGACAGGGCATTTTCACCCCTCCACTTT; CDR3: CASRDRAFSPLHF; J: TRBJ1-6; V: TRBV7-2; length: 13; size: -; D: TRBD1
DNA: TGCGCCAGCAGCTTGGCAGGGAGGATCGATACGCAGTATTTT; CDR3: CASSLAGRIDTQYF; J: TRBJ2-3; V: TRBV5-1; length: 14; size: once; D: -
DNA: TGTGCCAGCAGCAGAACGTCCACCACAGATACGCAGTATTTT; CDR3: CASSRTSTTDTQYF; J: TRBJ2-3; V: TRBV9; length: 14; size: -; D: -
DNA: TGTGCAAGTCGCCCCTTTAATGTAGGAGGGTACGAGCAGTACTTC; CDR3: CASRPFNVGGYEQYF; J: TRBJ2-7; V: TRBV12-2; length: 15; size: -; D: -
DNA: TGCGCCAGCAGCACACAGGGGGCGGACACTGAAGCTTTCTTT; CDR3: CASSTQGADTEAFF; J: TRBJ1-1; V: TRBV5-1; length: 14; size: -; D: TRBD1
DNA: TGTGCCAGTAGTATTAGCGGGGGTAAGGGAGATACGCAGTATTTT; CDR3: CASSISGGKGDTQYF; J: TRBJ2-3; V: TRBV19; length: 15; size: -; D: TRBD2
DNA: TGTGCCAGCAGCAAACTAGCGGGAGTTCAAAATGAGCAGTTCTTC; CDR3: CASSKLAGVQNEQFF; J: TRBJ2-1; V: TRBV14; length: 15; size: -; D: TRBD2
DNA: TGTGCCAGCAGGGGGAGCACAGATACGCAGTATTTT; CDR3: CASRGSTDTQYF; J: TRBJ2-3; V: TRBV6-6; length: 12; size: few; D: -
DNA: TGTGCCAGCAGCTTTCCCCACCACAGGGAGTTTAATTCACCCCTCCACTTT; CDR3: CASSFPHHREFNSPLHF; J: TRBJ1-6; V: TRBV11-3; length: 17; size: -; D: -
DNA: TGTGCCAGCAGCCTGGGGGTGACAGCCTCCTACGAGCAGTACTTC; CDR3: CASSLGVTASYEQYF; J: TRBJ2-7; V: TRBV25-1; length: 15; size: -; D: -
DNA: TGTGCCAGCAGTTCTACCTTCGGACAGGGGGCTAATGAGCAGTTCTTC; CDR3: CASSSTFGQGANEQFF; J: TRBJ2-1; V: TRBV2; length: 16; size: once; D: TRBD1
DNA: TGTGCCAGCTCTAGGGGGCCGGAATACGAGCAGTACTTC; CDR3: CASSRGPEYEQYF; J: TRBJ2-7; V: TRBV6-5; length: 13; size: -; D: TRBD1
DNA: TGTGCCAGCAGTGAGGGGGGGGGTCGGTCACCCCTCCACTTT; CDR3: CASSEGGGRSPLHF; J: TRBJ1-6; V: TRBV6-4; length: 14; size: -; D: -
DNA: TGTGCCAGTAATCGGGCAGGGATTCCCGGGGAGCTGTTTTTT; CDR3: CASNRAGIPGELFF; J: TRBJ2-2; V: TRBV19; length: 14; size: -; D: -
DNA: TGTGCCAGCAGTTTATCGACTAGCACAGATACGCAGTATTTT; CDR3: CASSLSTSTDTQYF; J: TRBJ2-3; V: TRBV27; length: 14; size: once; D: -
DNA: TGTGCCAGCAGCTCCACGGGACAGAAGAACACTGAAGCTTTCTTT; CDR3: CASSSTGQKNTEAFF; J: TRBJ1-1; V: TRBV5-4; length: 15; size: -; D: TRBD1
DNA: TGTGCCAGCAGCAAAGCCCACACCCGACTAGCGGTACAGAATGGCTATGAGCAGTTCTTC; CDR3: CASSKAHTRLAVQNGYEQFF; J: TRBJ2-1; V: TRBV21-1; length: 20; size: -; D: -
DNA: TGTGCCAGCAGCTTATTTAGGGGCGATTCACCCCTCCACTTT; CDR3: CASSLFRGDSPLHF; J: TRBJ1-6; V: TRBV7-2; length: 14; size: -; D: -
DNA: TGTGCCAGCAGCTTAGAGAGCCAGTCTGGGGCCAACGTCCTGACTTTC; CDR3: CASSLESQSGANVLTF; J: TRBJ2-6; V: TRBV11-3; length: 16; size: -; D: -
DNA: TGTGCCAGCAGCTCCCCCGGCAGGTACCACGAGCAGTACTTC; CDR3: CASSSPGRYHEQYF; J: TRBJ2-7; V: TRBV11-2; length: 14; size: -; D: -
DNA: TGCAGTGCCCCTATAGCGGCAGAAGCTTTCTTT; CDR3: CSAPIAAEAFF; J: TRBJ1-1; V: TRBV20-1; length: 11; size: -; D: -
DNA: TGTGCCAGCAGCTTAAAGGGGAGTGGCAGGGGTACAGAGACCCAGTACTTC; CDR3: CASSLKGSGRGTETQYF; J: TRBJ2-5; V: TRBV7-3; length: 17; size: -; D: -
DNA: TGTGCCAGCAGACCGGGACAGATCTACGAGCAGTACTTC; CDR3: CASRPGQIYEQYF; J: TRBJ2-7; V: TRBV6-6; length: 13; size: -; D: TRBD1
DNA: TGTGCCAGCAGCCTCAATGGCTACACCTTC; CDR3: CASSLNGYTF; J: TRBJ1-2; V: TRBV6-6; length: 10; size: -; D: -
DNA: TGTGCCAGCAGTTACTCCCGACAGGAATTGGGATATGGCTACACCTTC; CDR3: CASSYSRQELGYGYTF; J: TRBJ1-2; V: TRBV6-5; length: 16; size: -; D: -